This TCR beta chain was captured in a study of response to subunit inactivated influenza vaccine. Notes on the study in general: The authors put forward the suggestion that each seasonal influenza vaccination may bring in only a limited number of new T cells.

TCRdb fed the RT-PCR reads into MiXCR, producing one record per CDR3 protein. The sample shows over 450,000 distinct CDR3 sequences, 10% to 15% of them seen only once. The V gene's germline CDR1 is MNHEY and CDR2 SVGEGT. The CDR3 covers 16 residues. Trimming pared 6 bases from V and 2 bases from J, leaving 20 bases between. This clonotype was recorded a few times. Its antigen is still unknown. The sequencing here drew on PBMCs from blood, taken more than 35 days after vaccination. This clonotype originated in a man aged 50 to 60 who received an inactivated influenza vaccine. The J gene is TRBJ2-7, the V gene TRBV6-2 or TRBV6-3; TRBD1 is a possible D gene (6 bases). The CDR3 DNA follows: TGTGCCAGCAGCAGAACCGGGACAAGGAATACCTACGAGCAGTACTTC. As protein: CASSRTGTRNTYEQYF.